This T cell receptor (beta chain) appears in the sequencing data of a study of T cell changes during pregnancy in multiple sclerosis. The length of the CDR3 is 14 residues. V shed 8 bases, J shed 3 bases, and the junction held 8 bases outside the gene matches. Germline CDR1 reads SNHLY; CDR2 reads FYNNEI. This table comes from immunoSEQ multiplex PCR, and its TCRdb copy is limited to in-frame clones, with some not included. This sample has tens of thousands of clones, with roughly 92% found just once. The clonotype originates from a female donor in good health, enrolled as a control in a pregnancy study. The sequencing here drew on peripheral blood, taken after pregnancy. This chain connects TRBV2 to TRBJ2-7; 9 bases align to TRBD2. CDR3 sequence reads: CASLRRTSDYEQYF. CDR3 bases: TGTGCCAGCCTCCGTCGGACTAGCGACTACGAGCAGTACTTC.